Included here is one T cell receptor (beta chain) sequence, with context. Its antigen is unknown. These data originate in a study of PD-1 blockade in classical Hodgkin lymphoma. About the study: It was nivolumab at 3 mg/kg, given intravenously every 2 weeks, that patients received. Study-wide findings and caveats: Prior therapy or disease activity may underlie the repertoire differences, whose causes remain undefined. Compared with baseline, CD4+ but not CD8+ TCR diversity had risen significantly by C4D1. Patients who responded completely had about the same baseline diversity as newly diagnosed patients.

This table comes from immunoSEQ multiplex PCR, and its TCRdb copy is limited to in-frame clones, with some not included. The sample shows about 60,000 clones, more than 80% of them seen only once. The CDR3 loop spans 15 amino acids. J was trimmed by 1 base and V by 2 bases; bases with no gene match: 5. The germline V gene encodes CDR1 LGHNT and CDR2 FRNRAP. Time point here: cycle 4 day 1 (C4D1), after about 6 weeks of nivolumab. Relapse was seen in all patients after autologous stem cell transplantation, and brentuximab vedotin exposure was variable. This sequence originates from a human donor with classical Hodgkin lymphoma. Sequences were derived from peripheral blood mononuclear cells (PBMCs), sampled before the fourth cycle of nivolumab. The rearrangement joins TRBV12-5 to TRBJ2-7; the match to TRBD1 covers 7 bases. CDR3 region: CASGLLGGESYEQYF. CDR3 DNA: TGTGCTAGTGGTTTGTTAGGGGGCGAGTCCTACGAGCAGTACTTC.